This passage covers 23 T cell receptor beta chains from one sample sequenced in a study of blood T cell repertoires in COVID-19. Profiling relied on immunoSEQ multiplex PCR, and the TCRdb table lists in-frame clones only, not all of them. The data show a few hundred thousand clones, with around 86% seen just once and around 4% held by the top ten. What was sequenced was PBMCs or T cells enriched from blood (not recorded which). Source of these receptors: a woman aged 40 to 50 with acute COVID-19.

The chain has TRBV27 and TRBJ2-5; 15 bases fit TRBD2. Germline trimming cut 3 bases from V and 3 bases from J; bases unmatched to any gene: 2. Germline CDR1 reads MNHEY; CDR2 reads SMNVEV (reference sequence). The CDR3 length is 16 residues. The CDR3 DNA follows: TGTGCCAGCAGTTTGAGGACTAGCGGGAGGGAAGAGACCCAGTACTTC. Translation: CASSLRTSGREETQYF.

The V and J genes are TRBV6-5 and TRBJ1-1; D not certain. V shed 2 bases and J shed 5 bases, with 12 bases lying between them. Germline loops: CDR1 MNHEY, CDR2 SVGAGI. The CDR3 is made up of 14 amino acids. The CDR3 loop is CASSYGGFETEAFF. Here the CDR3 DNA reads TGTGCCAGCAGTTACGGCGGATTCGAGACTGAAGCTTTCTTT.

V is TRBV7-6 and J is TRBJ2-7, with D possibly matching TRBD2 (5 bases). The germline gives CDR1 SGHVS, CDR2 FNYEAQ. With 5 bases removed from V and 0 bases from J, the gap between germline ends came to 8 bases. This CDR3 region has 13 residues. The chain's CDR3 is CASSPGNSYEQYF. In DNA form, the CDR3 reads TGTGCCAGCAGCCCGGGAAACTCCTACGAGCAGTACTTC.

This rearrangement joins TRBV7-9 to TRBJ2-1; possibly TRBD2 for D (6 bases). Trimming removed 3 bases at V and 2 bases at J, with 11 bases between. CDR1 SEHNR and CDR2 FQNEAQ come from the germline V gene (reference sequence). The CDR3 consists of 15 residues. CDR3 bases: TGTGCCAGCAGCTTTCCGGGACTGGCCTACAATGAGCAGTTCTTC. It specifies CASSFPGLAYNEQFF.

The rearrangement joins TRBV18 to TRBJ2-5, with 9 nucleotides matching TRBD1. CDR3 length equals 16 residues. Germline loops: CDR1 KGHSH, CDR2 LQKENI. After removal of 3 bases from V and 5 bases from J, the junction contained 10 bases not matched to a gene. The DNA for the CDR3 is TGTGCCAGCTCACCGGTGCGCGGGACAGGGATGGAGACCCAGTACTTC. Amino acid sequence: CASSPVRGTGMETQYF.

Only one count was recorded for this clone. This chain joins TRBV12-1 and TRBJ1-1; the table names TRBD1, a call not compared with the DNA. TRBV12-1 represents a pseudogene. The CDR3 loop spans 13 amino acids. This CDR3 reads CASIKTGPDEAFF. In DNA, the CDR3 is TGTGCCAGCATCAAGACAGGGCCGGATGAAGCTTTCTTT.

The chain couples TRBV28 to TRBJ2-6; D might be TRBD1 (7 bases). Germline V gives CDR1 MDHEN, CDR2 SYDVKM. V lost 3 bases to trimming and J lost 3 bases, with 24 bases between them. The CDR3 consists of 20 residues. CDR3 amino acids: CASSFHPGGGVLGGANVLTF. CDR3 DNA sequence: TGTGCCAGCAGTTTCCATCCTGGAGGGGGCGTTTTGGGTGGGGCCAACGTCCTGACTTTC.

The V call is TRBV5-5, the J call TRBJ2-1; a weak D match, TRBD1 (5 bases). The ends were cut back, 4 bases at V and 9 bases at J, with 8 bases in the middle. This CDR3 spans 11 amino acids. The germline V gene has CDR1 SGHKS and CDR2 YYEKEE (reference sequence). CDR3 sequence: CASSRQLEQFF. The CDR3 DNA follows: TGTGCCAGCAGCAGACAGCTTGAGCAGTTCTTC. The full variable domain, rest sourced from reference TRBV5-5 and TRBJ2-1, is DAGVTQSPTHLIKTRGQQVTLRCSPISGHKSVSWYQQVLGQGPQFIFQYYEKEERGRGNFPDRFSARQFPNYSSELNVNALLLGDSALYLCASSRQLEQFFGPGTRLTVL.

The chain combines TRBV12-3 or TRBV12-4 with TRBJ2-2; possibly TRBD1 for D (5 bases). The CDR3 has 12 residues. The V end was cut by 8 bases, the J end by 3 bases, with 7 bases between. The DNA of the CDR3 is TGTGCCAGCCAAGGGGACACCGGGGAGCTGTTTTTT. It specifies CASQGDTGELFF.

The rearrangement joins TRBV28 to TRBJ1-2, with D possibly being TRBD1 (5 bases). Between the trimmed V and J ends, which lost 6 bases and 6 bases, there was a span of 17 bases. The CDR3 totals 14 residues. Germline CDR1 reads MDHEN; CDR2 reads SYDVKM. The CDR3 nucleotides read TGTGCCAGCAGCTACGAAGGACACCCCGATGGCTACACCTTC. It specifies CASSYEGHPDGYTF.

This sequence joins TRBV5-1 and TRBJ2-1; maybe TRBD2 (5 bases). With 1 base removed from V and 10 bases from J, the gap between germline ends came to 12 bases. CDR3 length equals 13 residues. Germline V gives CDR1 SGHRS, CDR2 YFSETQ. The CDR3, as DNA: TGCGCCAGCAGCTTGCGGGGAGATAGGGAGCAGTTCTTC. It codes for CASSLRGDREQFF. Combining the CDR3 with reference TRBV5-1 and TRBJ2-1 gives the whole variable domain KAGVTQTPRYLIKTRGQQVTLSCSPISGHRSVSWYQQTPGQGLQFLFEYFSETQRNKGNFPGRFSGRQFSNSRSEMNVSTLELGDSALYLCASSLRGDREQFFGPGTRLTVL.

The V and J genes are TRBV28 and TRBJ2-7; possibly TRBD1 for D (5 bases). Trimming shortened V by 8 bases and J by 2 bases, and 16 bases separated the two germline ends. CDR1 and CDR2 (germline): MDHEN, SYDVKM. CDR3 length: 14 residues. The CDR3 DNA sequence: TGTGCCAGCGGGGCAGGGCGTACTCCCTACGAGCAGTACTTC. Translated: CASGAGRTPYEQYF.

V gene TRBV24-1 combines with J gene TRBJ2-7; TRBD1 aligns across 7 bases. Trimming took 4 bases from V and 3 from J; bases not matched to a gene: 5. This CDR3 has 14 amino acids. Germline-derived CDR1 and CDR2 are KGHDR and SFDVKD. This CDR3 reads CATSEQGNNYEQYF. CDR3 bases: TGTGCCACCAGTGAACAGGGGAACAACTACGAGCAGTACTTC.

The rearrangement uses TRBV5-1 and TRBJ2-7; weak D call: TRBD2 (5 bases). CDR3 length: 15 residues. Germline CDR1 and CDR2: SGHRS and YFSETQ. V lost 2 bases and J lost 3, with 15 bases in between. CDR3 nucleotide sequence: TGCGCCAGCAGCTTTCTGAGTGCCGGGGACTACGAGCAGTACTTC. Translated: CASSFLSAGDYEQYF.

CDR3 nucleotides: TGCGCCAGTCCACTAGCGGGAGGGCCGGGTGAGCAGTTCTTC. This translates into CASPLAGGPGEQFF. This chain uses TRBV10-1 with TRBJ2-1; 13 positions agree with TRBD2. The junction had 8 bases not matched to a gene; V was cut back by 9 bases and J by 9 bases. The CDR3 has 14 amino acids. Per the germline V gene, CDR1 is WNHNN and CDR2 is SYGVQD (reference sequence).

J is TRBJ2-1 and V is TRBV7-9; 10 bases align to TRBD2. This CDR3 is built from 15 residues. From germline, CDR1 is SEHNR and CDR2 FQNEAQ (reference sequence). V shed 5 bases, J shed 9 bases, and the junction held 10 bases outside the gene matches. The CDR3 protein is CASSKSSGRFVEQFF. The CDR3 nucleotides read TGTGCCAGCAGCAAAAGTAGCGGGAGGTTTGTTGAGCAGTTCTTC.

V gene TRBV6-1 combines with J gene TRBJ2-7, with 7 bases matching TRBD2. V lost 0 bases and J lost 7; bases outside the gene matches: 6. Germline CDR1 and CDR2: MNHNS and SASEGT. The CDR3 has 14 amino acids. The CDR3 protein is CASSEAGGSREQYF. In DNA, the CDR3 is TGTGCCAGCAGTGAAGCGGGGGGGTCGAGAGAGCAGTACTTC.

This chain connects TRBV19 to TRBJ2-6; D remains unclear. The CDR3 covers 14 residues. The germline V and J ends were trimmed by 7 bases and 4 bases, with 11 bases remaining between them. Per the germline V gene, CDR1 is LNHDA and CDR2 is SQIVND (reference sequence). The CDR3 DNA is TGTGCCAGTAAACGGCAGGCAGGGGCCAACGTCCTGACTTTC. Its translation: CASKRQAGANVLTF. Combining the CDR3 with reference TRBV19 and TRBJ2-6 gives the whole variable domain DGGITQSPKYLFRKEGQNVTLSCEQNLNHDAMYWYRQDPGQGLRLIYYSQIVNDFQKGDIAEGYSVSREKKESFPLTVTSAQKNPTAFYLCASKRQAGANVLTFGAGSRLTVL.

V and J are TRBV11-2 and TRBJ2-2; tentatively, D is TRBD1 (6 bases). CDR1 and CDR2 from the germline V gene are SGHAT and FQNNGV. Trimming pared 6 bases from V and 1 base from J, leaving 9 bases between. The CDR3 sequence is 14 residues long. The CDR3 DNA sequence: TGTGCCAGCAGAGGACAGTTGAACACCGGGGAGCTGTTTTTT. This codes for CASRGQLNTGELFF.

The chain joins TRBV24-1 to TRBJ2-1; 7 bases agree with TRBD1. The CDR3 covers 15 residues. Germline CDR1 and CDR2: KGHDR and SFDVKD. V gave up 3 bases and J gave up 4 bases; unmatched junction bases: 5. The DNA for the CDR3 is TGTGCCACCAGTGATACCGGGACAGCGTACAATGAGCAGTTCTTC. It codes for CATSDTGTAYNEQFF.

The rearrangement uses TRBV5-1 and TRBJ2-7, with D possibly matching TRBD1 (6 bases). Trimming removed 0 bases from V and 1 base from J, with 11 bases in between. From germline, CDR1 is SGHRS and CDR2 YFSETQ. This CDR3 has 15 residues. CDR3 loop: CASSLVPGASYEQYF. The CDR3 DNA is TGCGCCAGCAGCTTGGTCCCAGGGGCGTCCTACGAGCAGTACTTC.

This clone was seen more than once but under ten times. The chain carries TRBV15 and TRBJ1-1; a possible D gene is TRBD1 (6 bases). The CDR3 loop spans 15 amino acids. Per the germline V gene, CDR1 is LNHNV and CDR2 is YYDKDF (reference sequence). Trimming removed 3 bases at V and 0 bases at J, with 11 bases between. The chain's CDR3 is CATSRGTTMNTEAFF. Written as DNA, the CDR3 is TGTGCCACCAGCAGGGGGACAACCATGAACACTGAAGCTTTCTTT.

The genes are TRBV14 and TRBJ2-5; D unresolved. CDR1 and CDR2 from the germline V gene are SGHDN and FVKESK. V was shortened by 4 bases and J by 1 base, with 10 bases between the two germline ends. The CDR3 covers 14 residues. DNA for the CDR3: TGTGCCAGCAGCCGACTTTCGCTCCAAGAGACCCAGTACTTC. Protein product: CASSRLSLQETQYF.